The entry below describes one TCR beta chain. Its specificity is unknown. This record comes from a study of T cell responses to AZD1222 COVID-19 vaccine. Study-wide points: Baseline seropositivity characterized only a handful of AZD1222 recipients. Every sample of the repertoires postdated the peak T cell response. Vaccine-associated CD4 TCRs ranged over spike, dominating at 160-218 and 743-854. Among the donors, most were white British and more were female, and clonal diversity was possibly underestimated.

TCRdb's copy holds only in-frame clones and misses some; the assay was immunoSEQ multiplex PCR. The profile shows more than 150,000 clones, around 87% of them singletons. Germline V gene lookup returns CDR1 MDHEN and CDR2 SYDVKM. V lost 6 bases, J lost 4 bases, and 24 bases lay in between. This CDR3 comprises 18 residues. The sequencing here drew on peripheral blood, taken 28 days after the second AZD1222 dose. The J gene is TRBJ2-2, the V gene TRBV28; maybe TRBD2 (7 bases). This TCR came from an adult who received the AZD1222 COVID-19 vaccine. DNA of the CDR3: TGTGCCAGCAGCGGGAGAGGGGGGGGCGGTATGAGCACCGGGGAGCTGTTTTTT. It specifies CASSGRGGGGMSTGELFF.